The 14 T cell receptor beta chains reported below all come from one sample, sequenced in a study of T cell responses to AZD1222 COVID-19 vaccine. Sequenced by immunoSEQ multiplex PCR; TCRdb stores in-frame clones only, minus some. The profile shows about 100,000 clones, about 92% of them singletons. Specimen: peripheral blood, collected on day 0 of AZD1222 vaccination. These TCRs come from an adult in good health.

The V call is TRBV7-9, the J call TRBJ2-7, with D possibly being TRBD1 or TRBD2 (7 bases each). V was pared by 4 bases and J by 4 bases, with 17 bases between. The CDR3 is 15 amino acids. Germline-derived CDR1 and CDR2 are SEHNR and FQNEAQ (reference sequence). CDR3 bases: TGTGCCAGCAGCTGGAGGGAGGGGGCGCAGTACGAGCAGTACTTC. The encoded protein is CASSWREGAQYEQYF.

The V and J genes are TRBV12-5 and TRBJ2-1, with D unclear. In germline, CDR1 is LGHNT, CDR2 FRNRAP. V was clipped by 6 bases and J by 9 bases, with 18 bases between them. There are 14 residues in the CDR3. Here the CDR3 DNA reads TGTGCTAGTGGCCGGATCCCTGACGAGCGTGAGCAGTTCTTC. It translates to CASGRIPDEREQFF.

The V gene is TRBV5-4, the J gene TRBJ1-6; D unclear. This CDR3 spans 16 amino acids. Germline V gene sequence: CDR1 SGHNT, CDR2 YYREEE (reference sequence). V was trimmed by 4 bases and J by 4 bases, leaving 15 bases between them. CDR3 in amino acids: CASSAGGPDYNSPLHF. CDR3 bases: TGTGCCAGCAGCGCTGGAGGTCCAGATTATAATTCACCCCTCCACTTT.

In DNA form, the CDR3 reads TGTGCCAGCAGCGTAGAACAGGGTATGAACACTGAAGCTTTCTTT. It codes for CASSVEQGMNTEAFF. The chain combines TRBV9 with TRBJ1-1; D may be TRBD1 (6 bases). This CDR3 comprises 15 residues. Germline CDR1 and CDR2: SGDLS and YYNGEE. V was trimmed by 0 bases and J by 0 bases, leaving 9 bases between them.

This rearrangement joins TRBV10-3 to TRBJ2-3, with TRBD1 matching 9 bases. V lost 7 bases, J lost 1 base, and 9 bases stayed unmatched. CDR1 and CDR2 (germline): ENHRY, SYGVKD. This CDR3 is 16 amino acids long. The CDR3 DNA is TGTGCCATCAATCCCGGGACAGGGCTTCGCACAGATACGCAGTATTTT. This gives the protein CAINPGTGLRTDTQYF.

The CDR3 coding sequence is TGTGCCAGCAGCTTAGCGCCCCCCCAACAGTACTTC. It specifies CASSLAPPQQYF. The genes are TRBV11-3 and TRBJ2-7; D uncertain. The germline CDR1 and CDR2 sequences are SGHNT and YENEEA. The CDR3 is 12 amino acids. Trimming stripped 1 base from V and 10 bases from J, with 11 bases between. The full variable domain, its missing parts supplied by reference TRBV11-3 and TRBJ2-7, is EAGVVQSPRYKIIEKKQPVAFWCNPISGHNTLYWYLQNLGQGPELLIRYENEEAVDDSQLPKDRFSAERLKGVDSTLKIQPAELGDSAVYLCASSLAPPQQYFGPGTRLTVT.

The rearrangement uses TRBV28 and TRBJ1-2; 8 nucleotides line up with TRBD1. Per the germline V gene, CDR1 is MDHEN and CDR2 is SYDVKM. The CDR3 is made up of 15 amino acids. J gave up 4 bases and V 7 bases, and 11 bases lay outside the gene matches. DNA of the CDR3: TGTGCCAGCACCCGAGGACAGGGACGGGGCTATGGCTACACCTTC. Its translation is CASTRGQGRGYGYTF.

V is TRBV6-5 and J is TRBJ1-1; D is perhaps TRBD1 (6 bases). The CDR3 runs 13 residues. CDR1 and CDR2 (germline): MNHEY, SVGAGI. V was pared by 0 bases and J by 10 bases, with 12 bases between. Here the CDR3 DNA reads TGTGCCAGCAGTTACTCCCCCGGGACACCAGCTTTCTTT. Encoded protein: CASSYSPGTPAFF.

The genes are TRBV19 and TRBJ2-1, with D perhaps TRBD1 (5 bases). This CDR3 has 12 residues. With 3 bases removed from V and 10 bases from J, the gap between germline ends came to 10 bases. From germline, CDR1 is LNHDA and CDR2 SQIVND (reference sequence). CDR3 nucleotide sequence: TGTGCCAGTAGTATTAGGGGTGGCGAGCAGTTCTTC. Its protein product is CASSIRGGEQFF.

J is TRBJ2-3 and V is TRBV6-2 or TRBV6-3; 8 bases fit TRBD2. J was trimmed by 5 bases and V by 4 bases; bases with no gene match: 5. Germline loops: CDR1 MNHEY, CDR2 SVGEGT. The CDR3 contains 14 residues. CDR3 sequence (DNA): TGTGCCAGCAGTTTCGGGCTAGCGGGAGATACGCAGTATTTT. It translates to CASSFGLAGDTQYF.

This chain uses TRBV3-1 (or the pseudogene TRBV3-2) with TRBJ1-5, with D perhaps matching TRBD1 (5 bases). Between the trimmed V and J ends, which lost 3 bases and 5 bases, there was a span of 11 bases. The CDR3 covers 14 residues. The germline V gene has CDR1 LGHDT and CDR2 YNNKEL (reference sequence). The CDR3 region is CASSQGQLHQPQHF. CDR3 bases: TGTGCCAGCAGCCAGGGGCAGCTCCATCAGCCCCAGCATTTT.

The chain couples TRBV7-2 to TRBJ2-7; D remains unclear. The CDR3 is 16 residues long. With 0 bases removed from V and 6 bases from J, the gap between germline ends came to 18 bases. Germline V gene data show CDR1 as SGHTA and CDR2 as FQGNSA. This CDR3 reads CASSLALKDPTGEQYF. CDR3 nucleotides: TGTGCCAGCAGCTTAGCGCTAAAGGACCCGACGGGCGAGCAGTACTTC. Combining the CDR3 with reference TRBV7-2 and TRBJ2-7 gives the whole variable domain GAGVSQSPSNKVTEKGKDVELRCDPISGHTALYWYRQSLGQGLEFLIYFQGNSAPDKSGLPSDRFSAERTGGSVSTLTIQRTQQEDSAVYLCASSLALKDPTGEQYFGPGTRLTVT.

V and J are TRBV27 and TRBJ2-7, with 13 bases lining up with TRBD2. V trimming: 4 bases; J trimming: 6 bases; junction bases outside the gene matches: 6. The germline gives CDR1 MNHEY, CDR2 SMNVEV (reference sequence). The CDR3 length is 15 residues. CDR3 amino acids: CASSSRLAGGFEQYF. CDR3 DNA sequence: TGTGCCAGCAGTTCCCGACTAGCGGGAGGTTTCGAGCAGTACTTC.

The chain recombines TRBV7-2 with TRBJ2-7; D may be TRBD1 (6 bases). The CDR3 has 13 residues. CDR1 is SGHTA and CDR2 is FQGNSA in the germline V gene. Deletions cut 6 bases from V and 3 bases from J, with 12 bases between. The DNA of the CDR3 is TGTGCCAGCAGTTCAAAAGGGGGCTACGAGCAGTACTTC. The encoded protein is CASSSKGGYEQYF. Supplemented by reference TRBV7-2 and TRBJ2-7, the full variable domain reads GAGVSQSPSNKVTEKGKDVELRCDPISGHTALYWYRQSLGQGLEFLIYFQGNSAPDKSGLPSDRFSAERTGGSVSTLTIQRTQQEDSAVYLCASSSKGGYEQYFGPGTRLTVT.